The clone carrying this TCR beta chain was seen at least ten times. As yet, its antigen is unknown. The data are from a study of T cells in Graves' hyperthyroidism and ophthalmopathy. Study as a whole: Peripheral blood was obtained at initial diagnosis, preceding any treatment.

The study's findings and limits: Most thyroid-expanded clonotypes above 0.001 were also found in blood.

The diagnostic basis comprised clinical symptoms, serum thyroxine and TRAb, thyroid ultrasound and orbital computed tomography. RNA transcripts were the template for amplifying TCR beta CDR3 regions. An initial round of RT-PCR targeting the TCR CDR3 relied on the HTBI primer set. Each CDR3 protein is one row after TCRdb ran MiXCR on the multiplex PCR reads. The sample has around 600,000 distinct CDR3 sequences, roughly 15% seen once; the top ten hold around 13%. Germline V gives CDR1 SGHTA, CDR2 FQGNSA. The CDR3 extends over 17 amino acids. Trimming at V came to 4 bases and at J to 0 bases, leaving 2 bases not matched to a gene.

The chain links TRBV7-2 to TRBJ2-5; 16 positions match TRBD2. The specimen was blood. The clonotype was recovered from a woman aged 45 to 65 with Graves' ophthalmopathy. As DNA, the CDR3 is TGTGCCAGCAGCTGGGGACTAGCGGGGGGGTACCAAGAGACCCAGTACTTC. Amino acids: CASSWGLAGGYQETQYF. The full variable domain, in which reference TRBV7-2 and TRBJ2-5 provide the parts outside the CDR3, is GAGVSQSPSNKVTEKGKDVELRCDPISGHTALYWYRQSLGQGLEFLIYFQGNSAPDKSGLPSDRFSAERTGGSVSTLTIQRTQQEDSAVYLCASSWGLAGGYQETQYFGPGTRLLVL.